The clone carrying this TCR beta chain was counted between two and nine times. The sample originates from a study of beta chain features in type 1 diabetes. Expressed TCRB transcripts got sequenced, as all isolated RNA was reverse transcribed. The protocol was immunoSEQ multiplex PCR, while the TCRdb copy is restricted to in-frame clones and leaves out a portion. This sample has 150,000 to 170,000 clones, with around 8% found just once. Trimming cost V 0 bases and J 8 bases, with 9 bases left between them. The CDR3 contains 13 residues. Germline V CDR1 and CDR2: MNHEY, SVGAGI. The specimen sequenced was central memory CD4+ T cells from blood. This clonotype was obtained from a young man in good health. The chain has TRBV6-5 and TRBJ2-3; D gene unclear. The DNA of the CDR3 is TGTGCCAGCAGTTACTCGGGTCGGGTTACGCAGTATTTT. This encodes CASSYSGRVTQYF.